This TCR beta chain was profiled in a study of PD-1 and CTLA-4 blockade in melanoma. This clone was picked up a small number of times. TCRdb's table, derived via immunoSEQ multiplex PCR, lists solely in-frame clones and lacks some. The sample consists of roughly 16,000 clones, roughly 73% of them appearing once. Trimming cost V 2 bases and J 2 bases; bases outside gene matches: 3. The CDR3 runs to 15 residues. Per germline, CDR1 MNHEY and CDR2 SMNVEV (reference sequence). The V call is TRBV27, the J call TRBJ2-3; TRBD1 matches 8 bases. This sequence was found in a human donor with melanoma. Sequenced here: CD8+ T cells from peripheral blood, sampled before anti-PD-1 treatment. The CDR3 reads CASSLRDRLTDTQYF. The CDR3 nucleotides read TGTGCCAGCAGTTTAAGGGACAGGCTCACAGATACGCAGTATTTT.